These 19 T cell receptor beta chains were all obtained from the same sample, sequenced in a study of patients and donors after allogeneic stem cell transplantation. One entry per CDR3 protein, called by TCRdb with MiXCR from the RT-PCR reads. The sample shows 15,000 to 20,000 distinct CDR3 sequences, around 5.3% of them seen only once. Input material: blood, either unsorted or a sorted T cell fraction (not recorded which). These receptors were collected from a human donor who was either an allogeneic HSCT recipient or a stem cell or donor lymphocyte infusion donor (not recorded which). It is not recorded whose cells these are; they may come from a transplant donor.

This chain links TRBV10-3 with TRBJ1-1; D unresolved. The CDR3 spans 14 residues. Trimming pared 6 bases from V and 2 bases from J, leaving 13 bases between. Germline CDR1 ENHRY, CDR2 SYGVKD. The chain's CDR3 is CAIRADGKNTEAFF. The CDR3 DNA reads TGTGCCATCAGGGCGGACGGGAAAAACACTGAAGCTTTCTTT.

Many counts were recorded for this clonotype. The V call is TRBV2, the J call TRBJ1-5, with TRBD1 identical over 10 bases. The CDR3 extends over 14 amino acids. J was trimmed by 4 bases and V by 10 bases; bases with no gene match: 7. CDR1 is SNHLY and CDR2 is FYNNEI in the germline V gene. In DNA, the CDR3 is TGTGCCACGGGGACAGGGGCTGGAAATCAGCCCCAGCATTTT. This codes for CATGTGAGNQPQHF.

This chain joins TRBV19 and TRBJ2-1; the D gene could be TRBD1 or TRBD2 (5 bases each). This CDR3 is 15 amino acids long. The germline V gene encodes CDR1 LNHDA and CDR2 SQIVND (reference sequence). V was shortened by 5 bases and J by 3 bases, with 14 bases between the two germline ends. CDR3: CASSPTGPYYNEQFF. In nucleotides, the CDR3 is TGTGCCAGTAGTCCGACGGGGCCTTACTACAATGAGCAGTTCTTC.

This clonotype was observed at least ten times. This chain links TRBV7-3 with TRBJ2-1; D not certain. This CDR3 has 13 residues. V lost 5 bases and J 7 bases, leaving 12 bases between the germline ends. Germline V gene lookup returns CDR1 SGHTA and CDR2 FQGTGA. CDR3: CASSPSERNEQFF. For the CDR3, the DNA is TGTGCCAGCAGCCCGTCGGAGAGAAATGAGCAGTTCTTC.

This chain links TRBV20-1 with TRBJ1-1; D is unclear. V dropped 3 bases and J dropped 1 base, with 9 bases sitting between them. This CDR3 has 13 amino acids. In germline, CDR1 is DFQATT, CDR2 SNEGSKA (reference sequence). DNA for the CDR3: TGCAGTGCTAGGACTCCGGGGAACACTGAAGCTTTCTTT. Translation: CSARTPGNTEAFF.

CDR3: CASSLSWEQYF. Here the CDR3 DNA reads TGTGCCAGCAGCCTGTCTTGGGAGCAGTACTTC. The chain couples TRBV5-5 to TRBJ2-7, with D hard to call. V was clipped by 4 bases and J by 7 bases, with 9 bases between them. This CDR3 spans 11 amino acids. Germline V CDR1 and CDR2: SGHKS, YYEKEE (reference sequence).

The rearrangement uses TRBV21-1 and TRBJ2-3; the table names TRBD2, a call not compared with the DNA. TRBV21-1 is a pseudogene locus. The CDR3 totals 15 residues. The CDR3: CASSKAGTSGDTQYF. The CDR3 DNA is TGTGCCAGCAGCAAAGCAGGGACTAGCGGGGATACGCAGTATTTT.

In its sample, this clonotype was seen many times. The J gene is TRBJ1-5, the V gene TRBV6-5; D might be TRBD1 (5 bases). The CDR3 length is 18 residues. The germline gives CDR1 MNHEY, CDR2 SVGAGI. V dropped 0 bases and J dropped 0 bases, with 15 bases sitting between them. Here the CDR3 reads CASSYSKRGVYSNQPQHF. Written as DNA, the CDR3 is TGTGCCAGCAGTTACTCTAAACGGGGGGTTTATAGCAATCAGCCCCAGCATTTT.

The chain recombines TRBV11-3 with TRBJ1-2; D not resolved. The CDR3 contains 12 residues. Trimming removed 5 bases from V and 4 bases from J, with 8 bases in between. The V gene's germline CDR1 is SGHNT and CDR2 YENEEA. CDR3 in amino acids: CASSLWAYGYTF. The CDR3 coding sequence is TGTGCCAGCAGCCTCTGGGCCTATGGCTACACCTTC. Variable domain in full (rest from reference TRBV11-3 and TRBJ1-2): EAGVVQSPRYKIIEKKQPVAFWCNPISGHNTLYWYLQNLGQGPELLIRYENEEAVDDSQLPKDRFSAERLKGVDSTLKIQPAELGDSAVYLCASSLWAYGYTFGSGTRLTVV.

This clonotype was observed at least ten times. The V and J genes are TRBV2 and TRBJ1-1; D gene ambiguous. The V and J ends lost 6 bases and 0 bases respectively, with 14 bases between them. Germline V gene sequence: CDR1 SNHLY, CDR2 FYNNEI. The CDR3 loop spans 15 amino acids. The CDR3 DNA reads TGTGCCAGCAGACGGGAAAAGGCGGTGAACACTGAAGCTTTCTTT. Its protein product is CASRREKAVNTEAFF.

The sample holds a few counts of this clonotype. The J gene is TRBJ2-3, the V gene TRBV19, with 9 nucleotides matching TRBD1. There are 15 residues in the CDR3. Germline V lookup: CDR1 LNHDA, CDR2 SQIVND (reference sequence). V was clipped by 4 bases and J by 6 bases; unmatched bases: 8. CDR3 in amino acids: CASSKPGQGLDTQYF. CDR3 bases: TGTGCCAGTAGTAAACCGGGACAGGGTCTCGATACGCAGTATTTT. The whole variable domain, remainder taken from reference TRBV19 and TRBJ2-3, is DGGITQSPKYLFRKEGQNVTLSCEQNLNHDAMYWYRQDPGQGLRLIYYSQIVNDFQKGDIAEGYSVSREKKESFPLTVTSAQKNPTAFYLCASSKPGQGLDTQYFGPGTRLTVL.

Only a few counts were recorded for this clonotype. J is TRBJ1-2 and V is TRBV7-9, with a tentative D call TRBD1 (5 bases). Trimming cost V 5 bases and J 3 bases, with 19 bases left between them. The CDR3 is 16 residues long. The germline V gene encodes CDR1 SEHNR and CDR2 FQNEAQ (reference sequence). CDR3 sequence: CASSLNPRGFDYGYTF. CDR3 coding DNA: TGTGCCAGCAGCCTCAACCCAAGGGGCTTCGACTATGGCTACACCTTC.

This clonotype was seen only a few times. The CDR3 loop reads CASSPPQEGGTDPYNEQFF. CDR3 in DNA: TGTGCCAGCTCACCCCCGCAGGAAGGGGGCACCGACCCCTACAATGAGCAGTTCTTC. J is TRBJ2-1 and V is TRBV18, with 7 positions matching TRBD1. From germline, CDR1 is KGHSH and CDR2 LQKENI. V shed 3 bases, J shed 2 bases, and the junction held 16 bases outside the gene matches. This CDR3 is built from 19 residues.

This clonotype appeared a few times. The rearrangement links TRBV12-3 or TRBV12-4 to TRBJ2-2, with 8 bases lining up with TRBD2. V lost 2 bases to trimming and J lost 8 bases; unmatched junction nucleotides: 13. The CDR3 length is 17 residues. CDR3 sequence reads: CASSLRTGRGAHGELFF. CDR3 DNA: TGTGCCAGCAGTTTAAGGACGGGGCGGGGGGCCCATGGGGAGCTGTTTTTT.

This clonotype was picked up many times. The J gene is TRBJ1-5, the V gene TRBV7-9, with D uncertain. Looked up from germline, CDR1 is SEHNR and CDR2 is FQNEAQ (reference sequence). CDR3 length: 12 amino acids. The ends were cut back, 3 bases at V and 5 bases at J, with 5 bases in the middle. CDR3 residues: CASSFSDQPQHF. CDR3 nucleotides: TGTGCCAGCAGCTTCTCCGATCAGCCCCAGCATTTT.

This clonotype was observed at least ten times. The chain employs TRBV5-1 and TRBJ1-1, with 9 bases matching TRBD1. V was pared by 3 bases and J by 3 bases, with 9 bases of the junction left unmatched. The CDR3 runs to 16 residues. Germline lookup yields CDR1 SGHRS and CDR2 YFSETQ. The chain's CDR3 is CASSSGPGTGYTEAFF. In DNA form, the CDR3 reads TGCGCCAGCAGCTCTGGTCCCGGGACAGGGTACACTGAAGCTTTCTTT.

This clonotype has more than one count but fewer than ten. The V gene is TRBV5-1, the J gene TRBJ2-1; a weak D match, TRBD2 (6 bases). The V and J ends lost 0 bases and 6 bases respectively, with 16 bases between them. The CDR3 spans 16 residues. Germline lookup yields CDR1 SGHRS and CDR2 YFSETQ. The CDR3 is CASSLGRGWEVNEQFF. The CDR3, as DNA: TGCGCCAGCAGCTTGGGGCGGGGTTGGGAGGTCAATGAGCAGTTCTTC.

This clonotype has ten or more counts. The rearrangement joins TRBV5-4 to TRBJ1-1; unclear D gene. The germline gives CDR1 SGHNT, CDR2 YYREEE (reference sequence). This CDR3 spans 15 amino acids. V dropped 6 bases and J dropped 1 base, with 16 bases sitting between them. The CDR3 sequence is CASTGVGTRNTEAFF. CDR3 coding DNA: TGTGCCAGCACCGGGGTGGGCACAAGGAACACTGAAGCTTTCTTT.

This clonotype was counted between two and nine times. This chain joins TRBV5-1 and TRBJ2-5; 12 bases align to TRBD2. This CDR3 comprises 15 residues. From germline, CDR1 is SGHRS and CDR2 YFSETQ. The J segment lost 2 bases and the V segment lost 3 bases, leaving 2 bases of the junction unmatched. CDR3 DNA sequence: TGCGCCAGCAGCTGGGGGACTAGCGGGCAAGAGACCCAGTACTTC. Its protein is CASSWGTSGQETQYF. The whole variable domain, filled in from reference TRBV5-1 and TRBJ2-5, reads KAGVTQTPRYLIKTRGQQVTLSCSPISGHRSVSWYQQTPGQGLQFLFEYFSETQRNKGNFPGRFSGRQFSNSRSEMNVSTLELGDSALYLCASSWGTSGQETQYFGPGTRLLVL.